Reported below is one TCR beta chain. Antigen unknown. In the PCR, 60 Vbeta and 13 Jbeta primers were used. Here immunoSEQ multiplex PCR was the method, and the copy in TCRdb shows in-frame clones only, minus some. Here the sample spans tens of thousands of clones, less than 65% being singletons. The sample is drawn from a study of cytomegalovirus exposure and HLA in healthy donors. The length of the CDR3 is 15 residues. Germline V lookup: CDR1 SGHDT, CDR2 YYEEEE. V dropped 0 bases and J dropped 2 bases, with 12 bases sitting between them. Study-wide points: Donor immune exposure was known only as CMV serostatus. Earlier analysis yielded a pattern in which most TCR beta V segments were productive about 90% or about 30% of the time.

The sequenced material came from PBMCs. This TCR derives from a young woman in good health and CMV-seropositive. The V and J genes are TRBV5-6 and TRBJ2-7; D unclear. The CDR3 DNA is TGTGCCAGCAGCTTGGTGTGGGCAGGTCCCTACGAGCAGTACTTC. It translates to CASSLVWAGPYEQYF.